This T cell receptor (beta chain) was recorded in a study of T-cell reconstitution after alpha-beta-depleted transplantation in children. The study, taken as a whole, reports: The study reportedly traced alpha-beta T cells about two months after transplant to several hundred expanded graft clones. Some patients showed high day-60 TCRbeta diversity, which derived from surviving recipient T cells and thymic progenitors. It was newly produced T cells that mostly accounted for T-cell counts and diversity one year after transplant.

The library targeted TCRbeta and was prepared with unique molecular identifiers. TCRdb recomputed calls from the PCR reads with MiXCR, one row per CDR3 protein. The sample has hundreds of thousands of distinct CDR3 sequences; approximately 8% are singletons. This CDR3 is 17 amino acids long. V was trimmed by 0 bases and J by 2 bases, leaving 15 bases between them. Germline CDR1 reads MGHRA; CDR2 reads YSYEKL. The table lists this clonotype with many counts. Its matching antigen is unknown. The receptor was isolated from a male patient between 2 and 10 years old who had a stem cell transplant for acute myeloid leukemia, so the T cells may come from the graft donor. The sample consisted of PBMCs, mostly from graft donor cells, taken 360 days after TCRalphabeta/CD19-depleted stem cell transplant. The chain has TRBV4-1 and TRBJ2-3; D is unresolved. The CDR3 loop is CASSQDFGYSSTDTQYF. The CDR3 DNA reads TGCGCCAGCAGCCAAGATTTCGGCTACTCGTCCACAGATACGCAGTATTTT.